This section outlines one T cell receptor beta chain sequence together with its context. Its antigen is as yet unknown. Sequencing was performed with immunoSEQ multiplex PCR; in TCRdb, only in-frame clones are kept and a portion is missing. This table has about 110,000 clones, roughly nine tenths appearing once. The data were taken from a study of OX40 agonist ivuxolimab in advanced cancers. Findings of the study overall: It was not determined which antigens were specifically recognized by the peripheral T cells that had undergone clonal expansion. More expanded clones were found, on average, in CD8+ than in CD4+ T cells. Clones of CD4+ and CD8+ blood T cells grew by week 6 at doses of 0.1 to 3.0 mg/kg.

The germline V gene encodes CDR1 MNHEY and CDR2 SVGAGI. V was clipped by 5 bases and J by 4 bases, with 14 bases between them. This CDR3 contains 14 residues. The sampling schedule covered blood at baseline, cycle 4 day 1, and cycle 7 day 1. The material was CD4+ or CD8+ T cells sorted from blood, obtained in a trial of the OX40 agonist ivuxolimab. The chain links TRBV6-5 to TRBJ1-2; a weak D match, TRBD1 (6 bases). The TCR sequence derives from an adult with an advanced solid tumor such as melanoma, head and neck, liver or kidney cancer. The CDR3 reads CASSESGQPYGYTF. In DNA form, the CDR3 reads TGTGCCAGCAGTGAAAGTGGACAGCCCTATGGCTACACCTTC.